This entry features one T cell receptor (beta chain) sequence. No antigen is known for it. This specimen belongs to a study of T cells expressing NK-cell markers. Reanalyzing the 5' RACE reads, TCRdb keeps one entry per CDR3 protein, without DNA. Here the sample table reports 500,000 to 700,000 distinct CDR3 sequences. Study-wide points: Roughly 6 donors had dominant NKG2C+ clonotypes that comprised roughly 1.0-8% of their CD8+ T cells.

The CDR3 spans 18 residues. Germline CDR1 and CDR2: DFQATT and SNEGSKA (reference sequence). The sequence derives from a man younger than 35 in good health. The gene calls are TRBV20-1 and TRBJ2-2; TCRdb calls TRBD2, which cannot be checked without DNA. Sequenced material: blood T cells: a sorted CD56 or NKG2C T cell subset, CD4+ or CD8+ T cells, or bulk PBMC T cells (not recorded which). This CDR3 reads CSARDLSSGSLAAGELFF.